The rows below give T cell receptor beta chains drawn from one sample of a study of post-analysis software for immune sequencing data. MiXCR was run by TCRdb on the PCR reads, yielding one entry per CDR3 protein. This table holds 350,000 to 500,000 distinct CDR3 sequences, roughly 40% found once. Input material: blood. These receptors originate from a girl aged 2 to 9 with multiple sclerosis. Both conserved end residues are part of each CDR3. Fields, in order: D gene, clone size, V gene, J gene, CDR3 DNA, CDR3 protein. The D gene is left open where the match is weak. Part of the rows lack a size; the others show once, few, many or a class for expanded clones.

d_call: TRBD2; clone_size: .; v_call: TRBV7-3; j_call: TRBJ2-7; cdr3_nt: TGTGCCAGCAGCTTAAATGGGGGACTAGCTGGGAACGAGCAGTACTTC; cdr3_aa: CASSLNGGLAGNEQYF
d_call: TRBD1; clone_size: .; v_call: TRBV12-3/TRBV12-4; j_call: TRBJ1-4; cdr3_nt: TGTGCCAGCAGTCCCCGGGACAGGGGGAATGAAAAACTGTTTTTT; cdr3_aa: CASSPRDRGNEKLFF
d_call: .; clone_size: .; v_call: TRBV6-5; j_call: TRBJ2-1; cdr3_nt: TGTGCCAGCAGTGCAATAACAAACCTCTACAATGAGCAGTTCTTC; cdr3_aa: CASSAITNLYNEQFF
d_call: .; clone_size: .; v_call: TRBV12-3/TRBV12-4; j_call: TRBJ2-3; cdr3_nt: TGTGCCAGCAGGCCCCAACTGGGGGCAACAGATACGCAGTATTTT; cdr3_aa: CASRPQLGATDTQYF
d_call: .; clone_size: few; v_call: TRBV6-5; j_call: TRBJ2-3; cdr3_nt: TGTGCCAGCAGTTCAAGGATGCTCTCGGTTACGCAGTATTTT; cdr3_aa: CASSSRMLSVTQYF
d_call: .; clone_size: .; v_call: TRBV28; j_call: TRBJ2-7; cdr3_nt: TGTGCCAGCAGGGATCTCTACGCAGGGGAAAACGAGCAGTACTTC; cdr3_aa: CASRDLYAGENEQYF
d_call: .; clone_size: .; v_call: TRBV25-1; j_call: TRBJ2-1; cdr3_nt: TGTGCCAGCACAGAACTGTATGAGCAGTTCTTC; cdr3_aa: CASTELYEQFF
d_call: .; clone_size: .; v_call: TRBV4-1; j_call: TRBJ2-1; cdr3_nt: TGCGCCAGCAGCCAATCGCCCAATCAGCAGTTCTTC; cdr3_aa: CASSQSPNQQFF
d_call: .; clone_size: .; v_call: TRBV20-1; j_call: TRBJ1-2; cdr3_nt: TGCAGTGTACCGAATACAGGGCTTTATGGCTACACCTTC; cdr3_aa: CSVPNTGLYGYTF
d_call: TRBD1; clone_size: .; v_call: TRBV6-5; j_call: TRBJ2-7; cdr3_nt: TGTGCCAGCAGCAAAGCCGGGACAGGAGGTTACGAGCAGTACTTC; cdr3_aa: CASSKAGTGGYEQYF
d_call: .; clone_size: few; v_call: TRBV12-5; j_call: TRBJ2-3; cdr3_nt: TGTGCTAGTGTCTGGGGCACAGATACGCAGTATTTT; cdr3_aa: CASVWGTDTQYF